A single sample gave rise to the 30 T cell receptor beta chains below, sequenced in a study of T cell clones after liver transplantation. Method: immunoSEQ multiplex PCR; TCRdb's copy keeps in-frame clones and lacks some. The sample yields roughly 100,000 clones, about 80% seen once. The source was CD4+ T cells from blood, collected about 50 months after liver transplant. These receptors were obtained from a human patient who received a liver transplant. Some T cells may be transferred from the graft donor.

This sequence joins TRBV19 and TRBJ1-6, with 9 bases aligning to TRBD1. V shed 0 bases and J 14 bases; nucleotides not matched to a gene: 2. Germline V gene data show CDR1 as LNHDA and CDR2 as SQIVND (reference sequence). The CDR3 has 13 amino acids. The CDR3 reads CASSIEQGATLHF. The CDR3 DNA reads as TGTGCCAGTAGTATAGAACAGGGGGCGACCCTCCACTTT.

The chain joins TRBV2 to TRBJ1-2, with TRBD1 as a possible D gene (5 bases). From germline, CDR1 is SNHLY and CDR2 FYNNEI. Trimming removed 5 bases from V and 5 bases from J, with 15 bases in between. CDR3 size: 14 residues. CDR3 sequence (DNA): TGTGCCAGCAGTTCTGGGGGGTTTGGATATGGCTACACCTTC. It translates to CASSSGGFGYGYTF.

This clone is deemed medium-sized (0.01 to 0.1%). CDR3 nucleotide sequence: TGTGCCAGCAGCTTAACACCAGGGAACGGGGAGCTGTTTTTT. Its protein product is CASSLTPGNGELFF. The chain recombines TRBV7-3 with TRBJ2-2, with D maybe TRBD1 (5 bases). The germline V and J ends were trimmed by 0 bases and 7 bases, with 9 bases remaining between them. CDR3 length: 14 amino acids. Germline V CDR1 and CDR2: SGHTA, FQGTGA. Combining the CDR3 with reference TRBV7-3 and TRBJ2-2 gives the whole variable domain GAGVSQTPSNKVTEKGKYVELRCDPISGHTALYWYRQSLGQGPEFLIYFQGTGAADDSGLPNDRFFAVRPEGSVSTLKIQRTERGDSAVYLCASSLTPGNGELFFGEGSRLTVL.

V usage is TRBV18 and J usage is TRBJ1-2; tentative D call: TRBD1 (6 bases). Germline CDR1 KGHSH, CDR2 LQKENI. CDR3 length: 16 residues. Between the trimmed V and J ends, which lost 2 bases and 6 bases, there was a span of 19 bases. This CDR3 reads CASSPEALMGAHGYTF. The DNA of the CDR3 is TGTGCCAGCTCACCAGAAGCCCTGATGGGGGCGCATGGCTACACCTTC.

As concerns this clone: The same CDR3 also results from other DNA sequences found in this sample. This chain's CDR3 is CASSLSGSSYEQYF. For the CDR3, the DNA is TGCGCCAGCAGCTTGTCAGGGAGTTCCTACGAGCAGTACTTC. This rearrangement joins TRBV5-1 to TRBJ2-7; TRBD1 or TRBD2 may be the D gene (5 bases each). V shed 1 base and J shed 1 base, with 9 bases lying between them. The germline V gene encodes CDR1 SGHRS and CDR2 YFSETQ. This CDR3 region has 14 residues.

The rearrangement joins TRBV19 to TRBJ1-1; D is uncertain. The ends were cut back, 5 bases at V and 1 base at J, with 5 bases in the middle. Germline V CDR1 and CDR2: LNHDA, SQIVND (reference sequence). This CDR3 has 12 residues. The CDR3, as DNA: TGTGCCAGTAGTTATCCGAACACTGAAGCTTTCTTT. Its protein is CASSYPNTEAFF.

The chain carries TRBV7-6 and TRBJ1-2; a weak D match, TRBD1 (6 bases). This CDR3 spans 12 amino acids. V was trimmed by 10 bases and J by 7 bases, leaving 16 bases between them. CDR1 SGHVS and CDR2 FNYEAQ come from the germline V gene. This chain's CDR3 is CATAGGVGGYTF. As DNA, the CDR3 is TGTGCCACCGCGGGGGGCGTTGGTGGCTACACCTTC.

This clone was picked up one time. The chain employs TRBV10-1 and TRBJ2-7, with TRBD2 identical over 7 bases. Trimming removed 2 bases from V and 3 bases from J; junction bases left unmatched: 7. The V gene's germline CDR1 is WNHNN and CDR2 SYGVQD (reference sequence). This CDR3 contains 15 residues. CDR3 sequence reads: CASSERASGDYEQYF. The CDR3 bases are TGCGCCAGCAGTGAGCGGGCTAGCGGAGACTACGAGCAGTACTTC.

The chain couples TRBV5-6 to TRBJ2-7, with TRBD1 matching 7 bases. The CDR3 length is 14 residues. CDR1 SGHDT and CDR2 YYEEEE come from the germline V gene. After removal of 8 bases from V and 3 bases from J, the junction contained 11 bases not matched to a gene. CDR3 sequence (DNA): TGTGCCAGTATCGTCGGGACAGAGTTCTACGAGCAGTACTTC. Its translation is CASIVGTEFYEQYF.

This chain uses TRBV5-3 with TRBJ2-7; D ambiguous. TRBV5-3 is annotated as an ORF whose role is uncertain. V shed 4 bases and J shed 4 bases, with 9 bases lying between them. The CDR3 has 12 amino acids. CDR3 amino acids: CARSPNHYEQYF. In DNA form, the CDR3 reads TGTGCCAGAAGCCCGAATCATTACGAGCAGTACTTC.

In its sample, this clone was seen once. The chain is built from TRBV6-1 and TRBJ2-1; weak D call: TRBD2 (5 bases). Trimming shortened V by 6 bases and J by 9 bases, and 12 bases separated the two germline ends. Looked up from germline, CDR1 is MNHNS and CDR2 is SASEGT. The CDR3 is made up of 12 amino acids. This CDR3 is CASRPGMPEQFF. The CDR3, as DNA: TGTGCCAGCAGACCCGGGATGCCTGAGCAGTTCTTC.

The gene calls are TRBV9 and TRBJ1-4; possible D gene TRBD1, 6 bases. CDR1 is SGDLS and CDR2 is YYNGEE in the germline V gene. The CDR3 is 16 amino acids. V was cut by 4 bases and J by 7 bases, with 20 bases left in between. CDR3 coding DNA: TGTGCCAGCAGCCCAACCCGAGGGGGGTGGGGTGAAAAACTGTTTTTT. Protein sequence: CASSPTRGGWGEKLFF.

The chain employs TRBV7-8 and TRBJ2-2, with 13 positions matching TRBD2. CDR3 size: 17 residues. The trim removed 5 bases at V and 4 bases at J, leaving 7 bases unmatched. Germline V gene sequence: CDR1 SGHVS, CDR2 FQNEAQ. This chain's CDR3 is CASSLRTSGSGTGELFF. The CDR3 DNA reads TGTGCCAGCAGCCTCAGGACTAGCGGGAGTGGCACCGGGGAGCTGTTTTTT.

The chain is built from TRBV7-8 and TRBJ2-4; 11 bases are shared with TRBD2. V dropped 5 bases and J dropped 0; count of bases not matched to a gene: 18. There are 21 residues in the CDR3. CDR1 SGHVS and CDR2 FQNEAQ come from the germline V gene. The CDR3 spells CASSVGQGGLAGVLAKNIQYF. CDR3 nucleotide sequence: TGTGCCAGCAGCGTAGGACAGGGAGGACTAGCGGGTGTACTAGCCAAAAACATTCAGTACTTC.

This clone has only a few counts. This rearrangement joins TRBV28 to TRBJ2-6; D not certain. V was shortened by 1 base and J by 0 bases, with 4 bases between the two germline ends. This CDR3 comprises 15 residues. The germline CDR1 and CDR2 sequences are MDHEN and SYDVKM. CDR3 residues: CASSLSGSGANVLTF. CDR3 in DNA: TGTGCCAGCAGTTTATCAGGCTCTGGGGCCAACGTCCTGACTTTC.

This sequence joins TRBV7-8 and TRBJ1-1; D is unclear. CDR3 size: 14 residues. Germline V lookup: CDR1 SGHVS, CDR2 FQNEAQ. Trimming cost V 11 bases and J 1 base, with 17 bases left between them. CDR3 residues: CAVLSGYANTEAFF. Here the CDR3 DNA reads TGTGCCGTGCTGTCCGGGTATGCGAACACTGAAGCTTTCTTT.

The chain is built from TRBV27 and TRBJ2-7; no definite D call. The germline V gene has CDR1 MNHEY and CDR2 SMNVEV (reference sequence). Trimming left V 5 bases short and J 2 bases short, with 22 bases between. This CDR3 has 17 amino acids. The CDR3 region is CASSPSLRNNPTYEQYF. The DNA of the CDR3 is TGTGCCAGCAGTCCCTCTCTCAGAAATAACCCAACCTACGAGCAGTACTTC.

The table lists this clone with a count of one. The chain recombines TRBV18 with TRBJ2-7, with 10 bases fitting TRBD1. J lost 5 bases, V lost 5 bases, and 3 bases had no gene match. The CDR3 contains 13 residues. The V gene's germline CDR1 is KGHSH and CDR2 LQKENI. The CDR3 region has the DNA TGTGCCAGCTCATCCGGGACAGGGGACGAGCAGTACTTC. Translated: CASSSGTGDEQYF. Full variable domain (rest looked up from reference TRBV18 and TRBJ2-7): NAGVMQNPRHLVRRRGQEARLRCSPMKGHSHVYWYRQLPEEGLKFMVYLQKENIIDESGMPKERFSAEFPKEGPSILRIQQVVRGDSAAYFCASSSGTGDEQYFGPGTRLTVT.

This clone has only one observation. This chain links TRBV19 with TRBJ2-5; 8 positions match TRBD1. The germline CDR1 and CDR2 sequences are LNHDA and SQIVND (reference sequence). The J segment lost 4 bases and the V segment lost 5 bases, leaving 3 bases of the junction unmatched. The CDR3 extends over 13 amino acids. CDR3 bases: TGTGCCAGTAGTTCCGACAGGGGAGAGACCCAGTACTTC. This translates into CASSSDRGETQYF.

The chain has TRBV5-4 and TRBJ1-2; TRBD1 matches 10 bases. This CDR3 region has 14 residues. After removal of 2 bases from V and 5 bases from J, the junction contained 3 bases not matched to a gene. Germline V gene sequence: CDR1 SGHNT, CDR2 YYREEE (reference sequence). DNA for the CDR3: TGTGCCAGCAGCTTCGACAGGGGGCCTTATGGCTACACCTTC. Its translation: CASSFDRGPYGYTF.

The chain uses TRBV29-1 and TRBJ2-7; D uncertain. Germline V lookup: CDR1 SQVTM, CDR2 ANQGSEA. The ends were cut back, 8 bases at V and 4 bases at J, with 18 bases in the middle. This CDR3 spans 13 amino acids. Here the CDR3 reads CSSRSNNEYEQYF. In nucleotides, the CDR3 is TGCAGCTCGAGGTCGAATAATGAATACGAGCAGTACTTC.

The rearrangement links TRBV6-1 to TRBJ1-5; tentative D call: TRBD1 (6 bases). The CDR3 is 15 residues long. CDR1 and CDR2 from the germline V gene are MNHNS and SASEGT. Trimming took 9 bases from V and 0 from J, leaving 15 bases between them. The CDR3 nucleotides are TGTGCCAGTACACAGGGAAGGGGTAGCAATCAGCCCCAGCATTTT. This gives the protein CASTQGRGSNQPQHF.

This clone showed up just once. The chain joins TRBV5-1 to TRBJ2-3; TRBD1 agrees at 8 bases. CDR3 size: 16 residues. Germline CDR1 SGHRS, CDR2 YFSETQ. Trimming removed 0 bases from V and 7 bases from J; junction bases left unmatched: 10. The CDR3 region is CASSLAPTGDLNTQYF. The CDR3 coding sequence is TGCGCCAGCAGCTTGGCCCCGACAGGGGACTTGAATACGCAGTATTTT. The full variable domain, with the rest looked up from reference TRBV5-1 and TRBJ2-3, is KAGVTQTPRYLIKTRGQQVTLSCSPISGHRSVSWYQQTPGQGLQFLFEYFSETQRNKGNFPGRFSGRQFSNSRSEMNVSTLELGDSALYLCASSLAPTGDLNTQYFGPGTRLTVL.

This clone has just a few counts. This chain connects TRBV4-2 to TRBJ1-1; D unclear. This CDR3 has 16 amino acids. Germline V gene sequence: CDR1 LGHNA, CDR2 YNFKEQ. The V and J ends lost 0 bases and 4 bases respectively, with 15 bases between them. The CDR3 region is CASSQDAVRTSTEAFF. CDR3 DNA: TGTGCCAGCAGCCAAGATGCTGTACGGACGAGCACTGAAGCTTTCTTT.

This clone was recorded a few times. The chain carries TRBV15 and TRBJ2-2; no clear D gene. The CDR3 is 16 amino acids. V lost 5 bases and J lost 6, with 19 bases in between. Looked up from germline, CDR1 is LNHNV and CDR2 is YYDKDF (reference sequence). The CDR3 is CATSALQKKSSGELFF. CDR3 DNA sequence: TGTGCCACCAGCGCCCTTCAGAAGAAATCCTCCGGGGAGCTGTTTTTT.

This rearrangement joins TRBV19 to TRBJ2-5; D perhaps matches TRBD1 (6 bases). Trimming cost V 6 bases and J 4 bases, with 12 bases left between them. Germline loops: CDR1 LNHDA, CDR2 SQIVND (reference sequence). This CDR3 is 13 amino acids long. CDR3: CASSRGGVETQYF. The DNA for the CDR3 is TGTGCCAGTAGCAGGGGCGGTGTAGAGACCCAGTACTTC.

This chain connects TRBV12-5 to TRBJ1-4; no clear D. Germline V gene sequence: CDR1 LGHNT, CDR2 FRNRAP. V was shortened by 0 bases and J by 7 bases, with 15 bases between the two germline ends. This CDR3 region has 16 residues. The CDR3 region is CASGLVRGSSGEKLFF. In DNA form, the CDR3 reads TGTGCTAGTGGTTTGGTACGTGGGAGTAGTGGTGAAAAACTGTTTTTT.

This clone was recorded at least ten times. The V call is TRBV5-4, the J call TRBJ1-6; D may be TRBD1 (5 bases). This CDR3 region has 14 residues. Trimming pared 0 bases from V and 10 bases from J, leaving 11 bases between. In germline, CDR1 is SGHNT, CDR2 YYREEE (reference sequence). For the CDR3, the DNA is TGTGCCAGCAGCTTGGACACAGGCCCCTCACCCCTCCACTTT. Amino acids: CASSLDTGPSPLHF.

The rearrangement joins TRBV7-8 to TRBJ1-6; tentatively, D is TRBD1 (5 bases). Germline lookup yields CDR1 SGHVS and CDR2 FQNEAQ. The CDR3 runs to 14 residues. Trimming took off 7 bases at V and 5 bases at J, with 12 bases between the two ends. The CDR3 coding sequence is TGTGCCAGCACCCGAAGGGGTAATAATTCACCCCTCCACTTT. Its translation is CASTRRGNNSPLHF.

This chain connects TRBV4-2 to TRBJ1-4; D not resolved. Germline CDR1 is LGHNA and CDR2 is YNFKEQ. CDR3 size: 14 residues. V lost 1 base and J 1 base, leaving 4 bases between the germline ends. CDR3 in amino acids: CASSQAETNEKLFF. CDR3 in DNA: TGTGCCAGCAGCCAAGCAGAAACTAATGAAAAACTGTTTTTT.